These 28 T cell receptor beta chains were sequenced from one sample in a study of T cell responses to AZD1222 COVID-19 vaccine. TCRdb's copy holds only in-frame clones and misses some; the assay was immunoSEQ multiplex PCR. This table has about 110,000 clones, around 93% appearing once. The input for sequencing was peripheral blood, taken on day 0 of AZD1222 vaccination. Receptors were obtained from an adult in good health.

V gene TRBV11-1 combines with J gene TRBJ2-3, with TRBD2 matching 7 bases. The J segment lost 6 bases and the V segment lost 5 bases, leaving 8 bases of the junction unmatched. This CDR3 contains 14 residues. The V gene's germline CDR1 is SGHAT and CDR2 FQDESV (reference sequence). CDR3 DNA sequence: TGTGCCAGCAGCCTTAGCGGGTACTCGGATACGCAGTATTTT. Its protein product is CASSLSGYSDTQYF.

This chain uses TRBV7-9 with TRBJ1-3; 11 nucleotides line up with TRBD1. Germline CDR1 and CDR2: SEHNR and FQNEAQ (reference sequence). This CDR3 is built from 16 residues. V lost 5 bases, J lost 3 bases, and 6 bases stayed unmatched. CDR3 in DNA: TGTGCCAGCAGCATAGGACAGGGGGCAGTTGGAAACACCATATATTTT. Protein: CASSIGQGAVGNTIYF.

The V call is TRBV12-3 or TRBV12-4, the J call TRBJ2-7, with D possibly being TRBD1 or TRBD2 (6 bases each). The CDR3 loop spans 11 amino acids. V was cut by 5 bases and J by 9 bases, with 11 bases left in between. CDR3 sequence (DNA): TGTGCCAGCAGTAGGGGGGTAGGGCAGTACTTC. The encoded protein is CASSRGVGQYF.

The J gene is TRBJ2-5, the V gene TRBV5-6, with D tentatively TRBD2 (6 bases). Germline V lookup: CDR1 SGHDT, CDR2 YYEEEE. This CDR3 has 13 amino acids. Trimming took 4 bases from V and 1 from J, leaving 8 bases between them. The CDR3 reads CASSRDFQETQYF. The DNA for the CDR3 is TGTGCCAGCAGCCGGGACTTCCAAGAGACCCAGTACTTC.

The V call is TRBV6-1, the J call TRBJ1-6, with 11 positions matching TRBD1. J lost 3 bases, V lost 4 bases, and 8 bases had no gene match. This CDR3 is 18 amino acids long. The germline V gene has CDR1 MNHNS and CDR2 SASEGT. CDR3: CASSGPGQGVNYNSPLHF. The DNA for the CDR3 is TGTGCCAGCAGTGGACCGGGACAGGGGGTGAACTATAATTCACCCCTCCACTTT.

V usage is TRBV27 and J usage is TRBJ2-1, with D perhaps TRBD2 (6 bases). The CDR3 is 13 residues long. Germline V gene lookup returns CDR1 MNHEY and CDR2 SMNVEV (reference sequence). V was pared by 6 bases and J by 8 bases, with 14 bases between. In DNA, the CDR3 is TGTGCCAGCAGGGTGGCCCGGGGGTATGAGCAGTTCTTC. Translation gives CASRVARGYEQFF.

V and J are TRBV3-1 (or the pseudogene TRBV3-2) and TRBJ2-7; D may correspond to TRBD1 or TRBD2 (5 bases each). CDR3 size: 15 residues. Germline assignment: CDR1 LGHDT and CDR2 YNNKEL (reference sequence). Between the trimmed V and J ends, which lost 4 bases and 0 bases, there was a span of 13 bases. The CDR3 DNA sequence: TGTGCCAGCAGCCCTTTGGGGGTGAGCTCCTACGAGCAGTACTTC. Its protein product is CASSPLGVSSYEQYF.

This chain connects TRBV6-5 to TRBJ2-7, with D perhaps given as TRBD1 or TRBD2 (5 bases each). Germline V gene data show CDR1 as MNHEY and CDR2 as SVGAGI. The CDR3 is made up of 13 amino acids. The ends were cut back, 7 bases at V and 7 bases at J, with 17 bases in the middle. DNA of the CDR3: TGTGCCAGCATCCAACCTGGGGGAAGGGAGCAGTACTTC. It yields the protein CASIQPGGREQYF.

CDR3 in amino acids: CASTSRDYEKLFF. DNA of the CDR3: TGTGCCAGCACCTCGAGGGACTATGAAAAACTGTTTTTT. The chain couples TRBV7-4 to TRBJ1-4, with a tentative D call TRBD1 (5 bases). The V gene lost 7 bases and the J gene lost 6 bases, with 12 bases spanning the gap. The germline gives CDR1 SGHVT, CDR2 SQSDAQ. The length of the CDR3 is 13 residues.

The CDR3: CASSQESQGSGYTF. The DNA for the CDR3 is TGTGCCAGCAGCCAAGAATCACAGGGCAGTGGCTACACCTTC. The chain couples TRBV3-1 (or the pseudogene TRBV3-2) to TRBJ1-2; possibly TRBD1 for D (6 bases). This CDR3 has 14 amino acids. Germline-derived CDR1 and CDR2 are LGHDT and YNNKEL (reference sequence). Trimming removed 0 bases from V and 7 bases from J, with 12 bases in between.

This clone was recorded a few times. This CDR3 reads CASSRISYGYTF. Written as DNA, the CDR3 is TGTGCCAGCAGTAGAATTAGCTATGGCTACACCTTC. V usage is TRBV12-3 or TRBV12-4 and J usage is TRBJ1-2; D ambiguous. This CDR3 comprises 12 residues. Trimming shortened V by 5 bases and J by 4 bases, and 8 bases separated the two germline ends.

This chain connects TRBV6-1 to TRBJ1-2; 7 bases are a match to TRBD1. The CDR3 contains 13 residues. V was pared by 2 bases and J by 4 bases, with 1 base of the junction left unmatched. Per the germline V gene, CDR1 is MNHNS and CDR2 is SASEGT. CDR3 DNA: TGTGCCAGCAGTGAAAACAGGGGCTATGGCTACACCTTC. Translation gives CASSENRGYGYTF.

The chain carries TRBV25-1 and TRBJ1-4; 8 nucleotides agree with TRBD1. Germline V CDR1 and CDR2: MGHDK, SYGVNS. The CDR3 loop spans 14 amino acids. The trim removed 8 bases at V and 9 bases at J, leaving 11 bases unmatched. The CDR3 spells CASAPQGAPKKLFF. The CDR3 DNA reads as TGTGCCAGCGCCCCTCAGGGGGCTCCTAAAAAACTGTTTTTT.

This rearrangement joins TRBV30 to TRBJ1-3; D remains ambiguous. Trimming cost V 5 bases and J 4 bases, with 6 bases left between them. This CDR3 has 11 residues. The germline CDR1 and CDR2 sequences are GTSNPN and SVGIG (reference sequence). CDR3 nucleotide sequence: TGTGCCTGGGAGAGAGGAAACACCATATATTTT. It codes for CAWERGNTIYF.

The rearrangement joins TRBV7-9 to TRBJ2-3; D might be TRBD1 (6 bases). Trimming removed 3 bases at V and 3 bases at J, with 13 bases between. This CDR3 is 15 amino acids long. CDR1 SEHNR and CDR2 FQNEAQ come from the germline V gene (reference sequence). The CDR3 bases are TGTGCCAGCAGCTTGAAACAGGGTGTAACAGATACGCAGTATTTT. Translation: CASSLKQGVTDTQYF.

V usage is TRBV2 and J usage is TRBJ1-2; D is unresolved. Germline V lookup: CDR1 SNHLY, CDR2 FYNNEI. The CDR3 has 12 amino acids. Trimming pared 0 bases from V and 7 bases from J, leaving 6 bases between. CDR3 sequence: CASSEALIGYTF. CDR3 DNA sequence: TGTGCCAGCAGTGAAGCGCTTATTGGCTACACCTTC.

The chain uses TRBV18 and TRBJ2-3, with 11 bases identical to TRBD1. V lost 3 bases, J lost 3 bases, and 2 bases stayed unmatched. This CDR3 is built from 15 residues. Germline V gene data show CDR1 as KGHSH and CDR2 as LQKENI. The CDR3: CASSPGQGETDTQYF. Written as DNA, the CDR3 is TGTGCCAGCTCACCGGGACAGGGGGAAACAGATACGCAGTATTTT.

CDR3 amino acids: CASSQEGGTGGTQYF. CDR3 nucleotides: TGTGCCAGCAGCCAAGAGGGAGGGACAGGGGGGACCCAGTACTTC. The chain combines TRBV4-2 with TRBJ2-5, with 11 bases fitting TRBD1. CDR1 and CDR2 (germline): LGHNA, YNFKEQ. The CDR3 runs to 15 residues. Trimming removed 0 bases from V and 7 bases from J; junction bases left unmatched: 4.

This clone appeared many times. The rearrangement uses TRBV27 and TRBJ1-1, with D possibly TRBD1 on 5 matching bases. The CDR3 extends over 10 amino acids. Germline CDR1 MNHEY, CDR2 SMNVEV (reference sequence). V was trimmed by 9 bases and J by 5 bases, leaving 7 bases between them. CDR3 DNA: TGTGCCAGAGGGGAAACTGAAGCTTTCTTT. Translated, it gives CARGETEAFF.

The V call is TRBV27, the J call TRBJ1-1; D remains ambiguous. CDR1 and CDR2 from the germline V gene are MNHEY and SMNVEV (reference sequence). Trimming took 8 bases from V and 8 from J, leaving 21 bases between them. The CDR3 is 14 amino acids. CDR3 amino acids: CASGVTVEAVEAFF. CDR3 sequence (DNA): TGTGCCAGCGGAGTCACAGTGGAGGCAGTAGAAGCTTTCTTT.

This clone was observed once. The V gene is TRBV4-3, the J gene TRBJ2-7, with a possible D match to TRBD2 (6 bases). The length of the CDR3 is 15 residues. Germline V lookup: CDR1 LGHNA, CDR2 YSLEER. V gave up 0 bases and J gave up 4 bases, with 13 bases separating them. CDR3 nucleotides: TGCGCCAGCAGCCAAGATGGAGGGTCGGGGTACGAGCAGTACTTC. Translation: CASSQDGGSGYEQYF.

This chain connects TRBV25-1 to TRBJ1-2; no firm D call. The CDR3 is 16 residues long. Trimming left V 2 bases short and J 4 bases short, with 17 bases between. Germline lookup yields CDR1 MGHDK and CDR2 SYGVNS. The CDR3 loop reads CASSEGTSTSSYGYTF. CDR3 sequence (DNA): TGTGCCAGCAGTGAAGGTACGTCGACCAGCTCCTATGGCTACACCTTC.

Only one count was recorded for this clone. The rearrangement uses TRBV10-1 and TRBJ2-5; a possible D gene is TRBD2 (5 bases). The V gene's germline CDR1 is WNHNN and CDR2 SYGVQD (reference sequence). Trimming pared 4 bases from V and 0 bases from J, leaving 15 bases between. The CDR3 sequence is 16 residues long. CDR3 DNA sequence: TGCGCCAGCAGTGGACCCGAGGGAAAGTACCAAGAGACCCAGTACTTC. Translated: CASSGPEGKYQETQYF.

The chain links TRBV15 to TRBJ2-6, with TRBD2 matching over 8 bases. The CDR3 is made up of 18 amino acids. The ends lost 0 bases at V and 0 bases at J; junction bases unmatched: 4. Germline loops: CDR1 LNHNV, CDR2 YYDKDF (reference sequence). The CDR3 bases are TGTGCCACCAGCAGAGATCCGGGGGGGAGCTCTGGGGCCAACGTCCTGACTTTC. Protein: CATSRDPGGSSGANVLTF.

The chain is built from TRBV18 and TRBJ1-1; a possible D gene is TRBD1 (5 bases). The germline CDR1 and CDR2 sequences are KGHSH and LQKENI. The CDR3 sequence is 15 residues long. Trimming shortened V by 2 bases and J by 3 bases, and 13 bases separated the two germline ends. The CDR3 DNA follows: TGTGCCAGCTCACCATTCGCGGGGGATTACACTGAAGCTTTCTTT. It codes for CASSPFAGDYTEAFF. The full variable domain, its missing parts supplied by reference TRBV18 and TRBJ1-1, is NAGVMQNPRHLVRRRGQEARLRCSPMKGHSHVYWYRQLPEEGLKFMVYLQKENIIDESGMPKERFSAEFPKEGPSILRIQQVVRGDSAAYFCASSPFAGDYTEAFFGQGTRLTVV.

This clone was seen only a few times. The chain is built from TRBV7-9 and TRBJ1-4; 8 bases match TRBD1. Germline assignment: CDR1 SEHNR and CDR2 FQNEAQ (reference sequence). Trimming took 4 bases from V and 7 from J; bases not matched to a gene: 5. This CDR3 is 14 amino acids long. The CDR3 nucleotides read TGTGCCAGCAGCTCCGGACAGGGCTTTGAAAAACTGTTTTTT. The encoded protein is CASSSGQGFEKLFF.

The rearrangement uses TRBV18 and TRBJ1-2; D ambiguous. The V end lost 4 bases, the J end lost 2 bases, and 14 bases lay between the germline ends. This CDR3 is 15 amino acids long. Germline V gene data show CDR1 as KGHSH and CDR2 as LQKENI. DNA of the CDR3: TGTGCCAGCTCACAGTCCCTACACAAGAACTATGGCTACACCTTC. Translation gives CASSQSLHKNYGYTF.

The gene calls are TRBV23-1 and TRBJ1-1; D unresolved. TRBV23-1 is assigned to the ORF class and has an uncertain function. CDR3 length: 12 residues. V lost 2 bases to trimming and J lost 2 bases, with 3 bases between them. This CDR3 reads CASSQRNTEAFF. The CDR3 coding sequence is TGCGCCAGCAGTCAACGAAACACTGAAGCTTTCTTT.